The source of this T cell receptor beta chain is a study of vaccination and CD4 T cells after COVID-19. Study details: Drawing of post-COVID samples took place a median about 100 days after diagnosis (range 35 to 161). A median of around 70 days (range 14 to 241) separated dose two from the taking of post-vaccine samples.

This clonotype came up a few times. The antigen is unknown. Cultured CD4+ T cell DNA underwent sequencing with the Oncomine TCR Beta short-read assay. TCRdb itself ran the PCR reads through MiXCR, one entry per CDR3 protein. The profile shows roughly 20,000 distinct CDR3 sequences, less than 55% of them singletons. This CDR3 contains 14 residues. The V end lost 2 bases, the J end lost 7 bases, and 12 bases lay between the germline ends. Germline V gene lookup returns CDR1 SGHVS and CDR2 FQNEAQ. Indicated treatment: approximately nine-day PBMC culture with coronavirus spike peptide pools or control peptides (ViraFEST assay).

The source was CD4+ T cells from blood, cultured in vitro, collected after SARS-CoV-2 vaccination. The V and J genes are TRBV7-8 and TRBJ1-5, with TRBD1 as a possible D gene (6 bases). The TCR was taken from a human donor who had recovered from COVID-19. CDR3 DNA sequence: TGTGCCAGCAGCTTAAGGGGGGGAGGCCAGCCCCAGCATTTT. Its translation is CASSLRGGGQPQHF.